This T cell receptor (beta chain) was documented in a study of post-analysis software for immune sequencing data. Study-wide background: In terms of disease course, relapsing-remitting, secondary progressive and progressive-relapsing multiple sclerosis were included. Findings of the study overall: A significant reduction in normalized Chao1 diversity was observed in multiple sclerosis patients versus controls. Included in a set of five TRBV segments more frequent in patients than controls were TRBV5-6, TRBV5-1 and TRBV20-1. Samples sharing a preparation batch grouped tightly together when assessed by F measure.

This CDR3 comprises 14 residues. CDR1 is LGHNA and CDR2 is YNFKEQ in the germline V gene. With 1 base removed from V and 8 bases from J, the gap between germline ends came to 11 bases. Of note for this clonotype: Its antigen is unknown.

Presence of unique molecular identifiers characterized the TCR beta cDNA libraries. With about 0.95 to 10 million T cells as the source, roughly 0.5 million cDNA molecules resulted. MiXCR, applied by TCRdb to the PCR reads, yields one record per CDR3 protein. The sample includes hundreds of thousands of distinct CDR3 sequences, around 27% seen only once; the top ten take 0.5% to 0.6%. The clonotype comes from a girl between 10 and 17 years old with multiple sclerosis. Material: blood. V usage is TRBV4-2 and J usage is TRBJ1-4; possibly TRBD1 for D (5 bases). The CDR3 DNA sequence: TGTGCCAGCAGCCAAGGCAGGGAAAACGAAAAACTGTTTTTT. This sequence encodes CASSQGRENEKLFF.